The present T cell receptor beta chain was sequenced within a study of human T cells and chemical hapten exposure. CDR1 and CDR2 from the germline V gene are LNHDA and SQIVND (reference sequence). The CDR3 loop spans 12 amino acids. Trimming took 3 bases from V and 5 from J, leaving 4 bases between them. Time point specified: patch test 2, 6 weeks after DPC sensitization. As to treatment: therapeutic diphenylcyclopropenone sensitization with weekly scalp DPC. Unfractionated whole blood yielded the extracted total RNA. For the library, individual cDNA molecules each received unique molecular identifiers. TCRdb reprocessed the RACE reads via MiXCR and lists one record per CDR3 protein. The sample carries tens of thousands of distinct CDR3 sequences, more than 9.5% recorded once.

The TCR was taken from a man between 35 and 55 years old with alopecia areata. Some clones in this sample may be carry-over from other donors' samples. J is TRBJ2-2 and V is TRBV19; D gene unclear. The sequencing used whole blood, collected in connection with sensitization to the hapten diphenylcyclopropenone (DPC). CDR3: CASSMRTGELFF. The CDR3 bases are TGTGCCAGTAGTATGCGTACCGGGGAGCTGTTTTTT.